The 22 T cell receptor beta chains reported below all come from one sample, sequenced in a study of shared clonotypes between healthy human individuals. Terminally differentiated effector memory CD45RA+ cells were excluded from the naive CD8 cells, which were CD45RO-negative and positively selected for CCR7. Using immunoSEQ multiplex PCR, the repertoire was profiled, and TCRdb retains in-frame clones only, with some absent. The profile shows millions of clones, 90% to 95% of them singletons. The sample consisted of naive CD8+ T cells from PBMCs. The receptors originated from a man aged 18 to 30 in good health. Some clones in this sample may be carry-over from other donors' samples.

The chain carries TRBV27 and TRBJ2-1; D unclear. The germline V gene encodes CDR1 MNHEY and CDR2 SMNVEV (reference sequence). Between the trimmed V and J ends, which lost 1 base and 7 bases, there was a span of 8 bases. The CDR3 is 13 residues long. CDR3 sequence (DNA): TGTGCCAGCAGTTTATACTCTCAGAATGAGCAGTTCTTC. Amino acid sequence: CASSLYSQNEQFF.

The table lists this clone with a count of one. This chain links TRBV5-4 with TRBJ2-7; D may correspond to TRBD1 or TRBD2 (5 bases each). The CDR3 is 13 amino acids. The V gene lost 3 bases and the J gene lost 9 bases, with 16 bases spanning the gap. Per the germline V gene, CDR1 is SGHNT and CDR2 is YYREEE (reference sequence). CDR3 protein: CASSWGRGAGQYF. The CDR3 DNA follows: TGTGCCAGCAGCTGGGGGAGAGGCGCGGGGCAGTACTTC.

The chain uses TRBV6-5 and TRBJ2-2, with no clear D. V was clipped by 5 bases and J by 2 bases, with 6 bases between them. This CDR3 contains 13 residues. The germline CDR1 and CDR2 sequences are MNHEY and SVGAGI. The CDR3 DNA reads as TGTGCCAGCAGTCGGGCCAACACCGGGGAGCTGTTTTTT. Amino acids: CASSRANTGELFF.

The DNA of the CDR3 is TGTGCCAGCAGCTCCGGGTCTCGAGCCTATGGCTACACCTTC. Its protein product is CASSSGSRAYGYTF. The chain combines TRBV7-9 with TRBJ1-2, with D uncertain. Germline V lookup: CDR1 SEHNR, CDR2 FQNEAQ (reference sequence). The CDR3 extends over 14 amino acids. The V gene lost 4 bases and the J gene lost 4 bases, with 13 bases spanning the gap.

As concerns this clone: The sample carries other DNA sequences with the same CDR3. The chain links TRBV27 to TRBJ2-7, with 10 bases that match TRBD2. The trim removed 3 bases at V and 6 bases at J, leaving 5 bases unmatched. The CDR3 loop spans 14 amino acids. Per the germline V gene, CDR1 is MNHEY and CDR2 is SMNVEV (reference sequence). The CDR3 sequence is CASSLLAGAGEQYF. The CDR3 nucleotides are TGTGCCAGCAGTTTGCTAGCGGGAGCGGGCGAGCAGTACTTC.

The count of this clone is one. The chain links TRBV10-1 to TRBJ2-7; either TRBD1 or TRBD2 may fit D (5 bases each). Trimming took 0 bases from V and 6 from J, leaving 12 bases between them. CDR1 and CDR2 from the germline V gene are WNHNN and SYGVQD (reference sequence). There are 14 residues in the CDR3. The CDR3 nucleotides read TGCGCCAGCAGTGAGTCTGGGGCAGGGAGCGAGCAGTACTTC. It encodes CASSESGAGSEQYF.

The rearrangement joins TRBV5-8 to TRBJ2-1, with 9 nucleotides matching TRBD2. Germline V gene sequence: CDR1 SGHTS, CDR2 YDEGEE. The CDR3 extends over 15 amino acids. The J segment lost 9 bases and the V segment lost 4 bases, leaving 11 bases of the junction unmatched. CDR3 sequence reads: CASSPPRGRGFEQFF. The CDR3 DNA reads as TGTGCCAGCAGCCCACCGCGCGGGAGGGGGTTTGAGCAGTTCTTC.

The CDR3 DNA reads TGTGCCAGCAGCCCAAGGACAGGGGGCACAGATACGCAGTATTTT. Protein product: CASSPRTGGTDTQYF. This chain connects TRBV5-4 to TRBJ2-3; TRBD1 matches at 9 bases. After removal of 4 bases from V and 1 base from J, the junction contained 4 bases not matched to a gene. Germline V gene lookup returns CDR1 SGHNT and CDR2 YYREEE (reference sequence). There are 15 residues in the CDR3.

The rearrangement uses TRBV13 and TRBJ2-3; 9 nucleotides align to TRBD2. CDR3 size: 16 residues. V dropped 5 bases and J dropped 1; count of bases not matched to a gene: 7. From germline, CDR1 is PRHDT and CDR2 FYEKMQ (reference sequence). CDR3 nucleotide sequence: TGTGCCAGCAGCGATTGGGCGGGAGGGCGCACAGATACGCAGTATTTT. Encoded protein: CASSDWAGGRTDTQYF.

V is TRBV19 and J is TRBJ2-2; TRBD2 matches 7 bases. V was pared by 3 bases and J by 8 bases, with 9 bases of the junction left unmatched. This CDR3 comprises 15 residues. Germline lookup yields CDR1 LNHDA and CDR2 SQIVND (reference sequence). In DNA form, the CDR3 reads TGTGCCAGTAGTATTGAAGCGGGGCTGGGTGGGGAGCTGTTTTTT. Translating it yields CASSIEAGLGGELFF.

The rearrangement uses TRBV30 and TRBJ2-7; tentative D call: TRBD1 (7 bases). The CDR3 extends over 12 amino acids. Between the trimmed V and J ends, which lost 3 bases and 4 bases, there was a span of 10 bases. Germline loops: CDR1 GTSNPN, CDR2 SVGIG (reference sequence). The CDR3 DNA reads TGTGCCTGGAGCTCAGGGGGGTACGAGCAGTACTTC. It encodes CAWSSGGYEQYF.

The DNA of the CDR3 is TGTGCCAGCAGTCCACTCCTGGGGAATGAAAAACTGTTTTTT. This sequence encodes CASSPLLGNEKLFF. The V call is TRBV28, the J call TRBJ1-4, with D unresolved. CDR1 and CDR2 from the germline V gene are MDHEN and SYDVKM. The CDR3 has 14 amino acids. V lost 5 bases and J lost 5, with 12 bases in between.

The V call is TRBV7-9, the J call TRBJ1-6; the D is unclear. CDR3 length: 13 residues. V was trimmed by 5 bases and J by 7 bases, leaving 9 bases between them. Germline CDR1 and CDR2: SEHNR and FQNEAQ (reference sequence). CDR3 nucleotide sequence: TGTGCCAGCAGCCTAGAGCCCAATTCACCCCTCCACTTT. This gives the protein CASSLEPNSPLHF.

V usage is TRBV28 and J usage is TRBJ2-6; TRBD2 is a possible D gene (5 bases). This CDR3 region has 15 residues. Trimming removed 6 bases at V and 0 bases at J, with 9 bases between. Germline CDR1 MDHEN, CDR2 SYDVKM. The CDR3 DNA is TGTGCCAGCAGCATAGAGGGCTCTGGGGCCAACGTCCTGACTTTC. It translates to CASSIEGSGANVLTF.

The V call is TRBV9, the J call TRBJ2-1, with 9 bases matching TRBD2. CDR1 and CDR2 from the germline V gene are SGDLS and YYNGEE. This CDR3 comprises 16 residues. The V gene end was trimmed by 3 bases and the J gene end by 5 bases; junction bases not matched to a gene: 9. CDR3 DNA sequence: TGTGCCAGCAGCGGGACTAGCGCGAGAGGACACAATGAGCAGTTCTTC. Its protein is CASSGTSARGHNEQFF.

V and J are TRBV11-2 and TRBJ2-3, with D perhaps TRBD2 (6 bases). Trimming pared 0 bases from V and 4 bases from J, leaving 17 bases between. Germline values: CDR1 SGHAT, CDR2 FQNNGV. This CDR3 contains 17 residues. CDR3 sequence: CASSLDLVGGEADTQYF. The CDR3, as DNA: TGTGCCAGCAGCTTAGATCTGGTGGGAGGTGAGGCAGATACGCAGTATTTT.

In its sample, this clone was seen once. V is TRBV7-9 and J is TRBJ2-2; D might be TRBD1 or TRBD2, each matching 5 bases. Trimming stripped 1 base from V and 5 bases from J, with 17 bases between. From germline, CDR1 is SEHNR and CDR2 FQNEAQ (reference sequence). The CDR3 is 17 amino acids. The CDR3 nucleotides read TGTGCCAGCAGCTTAGGAATAGGGGAATCGGGGACCGGGGAGCTGTTTTTT. Translating it yields CASSLGIGESGTGELFF.

The chain combines TRBV7-9 with TRBJ2-3; D is unclear. The CDR3 covers 15 residues. Germline V gene sequence: CDR1 SEHNR, CDR2 FQNEAQ (reference sequence). Deletions cut 4 bases from V and 0 bases from J, with 11 bases between. The CDR3 sequence is CASSSYFPSTDTQYF. The CDR3 DNA sequence: TGTGCCAGCAGCTCCTACTTCCCTAGCACAGATACGCAGTATTTT.

The rearrangement uses TRBV27 and TRBJ2-7, with 10 bases aligning to TRBD1. The J segment lost 5 bases and the V segment lost 6 bases, leaving 7 bases of the junction unmatched. CDR1 and CDR2 from the germline V gene are MNHEY and SMNVEV (reference sequence). CDR3 length: 14 residues. This chain's CDR3 is CASSGTGAFHEQYF. Here the CDR3 DNA reads TGTGCCAGCAGCGGGACAGGGGCATTCCACGAGCAGTACTTC.

The chain employs TRBV27 and TRBJ2-1, with D unresolved. Germline CDR1 is MNHEY and CDR2 is SMNVEV (reference sequence). Trimming shortened V by 3 bases and J by 4 bases, and 19 bases separated the two germline ends. This CDR3 region has 17 residues. The CDR3 reads CASSFLFDLPTYNEQFF. The CDR3 DNA is TGTGCCAGCAGTTTCCTATTCGACTTACCCACATACAATGAGCAGTTCTTC.

The chain combines TRBV15 with TRBJ1-2; a weak D match, TRBD1 (6 bases). This CDR3 contains 16 residues. Germline V gives CDR1 LNHNV, CDR2 YYDKDF (reference sequence). Trimming shortened V by 3 bases and J by 1 base, and 15 bases separated the two germline ends. CDR3 amino acids: CATSSAGTQLNYGYTF. As DNA, the CDR3 is TGTGCCACCAGCAGCGCCGGGACACAACTTAACTATGGCTACACCTTC. Combining the CDR3 with reference TRBV15 and TRBJ1-2 gives the whole variable domain DAMVIQNPRYQVTQFGKPVTLSCSQTLNHNVMYWYQQKSSQAPKLLFHYYDKDFNNEADTPDNFQSRRPNTSFCFLDIRSPGLGDTAMYLCATSSAGTQLNYGYTFGSGTRLTVV.

The rearrangement joins TRBV11-2 to TRBJ1-3; the D gene is possibly TRBD1 (6 bases). CDR1 and CDR2 from the germline V gene are SGHAT and FQNNGV. CDR3 length: 15 residues. V gave up 5 bases and J gave up 1 base, with 12 bases separating them. CDR3 in amino acids: CASSVSRGSGNTIYF. The DNA for the CDR3 is TGTGCCAGCAGCGTTTCCAGGGGTTCTGGAAACACCATATATTTT.